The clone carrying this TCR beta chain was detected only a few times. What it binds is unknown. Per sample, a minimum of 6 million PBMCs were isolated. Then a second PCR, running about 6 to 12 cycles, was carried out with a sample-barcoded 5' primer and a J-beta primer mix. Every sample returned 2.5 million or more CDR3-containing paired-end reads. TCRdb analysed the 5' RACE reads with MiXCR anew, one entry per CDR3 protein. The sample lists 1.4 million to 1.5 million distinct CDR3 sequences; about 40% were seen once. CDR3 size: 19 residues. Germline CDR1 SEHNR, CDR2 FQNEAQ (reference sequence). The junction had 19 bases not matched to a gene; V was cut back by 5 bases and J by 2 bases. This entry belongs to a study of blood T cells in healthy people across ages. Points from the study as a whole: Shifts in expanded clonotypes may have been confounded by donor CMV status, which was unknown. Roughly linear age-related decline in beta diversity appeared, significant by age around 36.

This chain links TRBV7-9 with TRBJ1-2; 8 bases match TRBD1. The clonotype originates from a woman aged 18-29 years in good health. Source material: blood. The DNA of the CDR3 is TGTGCCAGCAGCCCAGAGGACAGGGCGCCTTGGAGAGCAAACTATGGCTACACCTTC. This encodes CASSPEDRAPWRANYGYTF.